This TCR beta chain comes out of a study of T cell changes during pregnancy in multiple sclerosis. The table lists this clone with a count of one. The germline V and J ends were trimmed by 5 bases and 5 bases, with 12 bases remaining between them. This CDR3 has 13 amino acids. The V gene's germline CDR1 is SGHTA and CDR2 FQGTGA. Generated by immunoSEQ multiplex PCR, the TCRdb table keeps only in-frame clones and is missing some. The sample records roughly 110,000 clones, 92% being singletons. The chain uses TRBV7-3 and TRBJ1-1; D might be TRBD1 (6 bases). The sequence derives from a female donor with multiple sclerosis, enrolled in a pregnancy study. The source material was peripheral blood, sampled after pregnancy. CDR3 residues: CASSGTGLTEAFF. The CDR3 DNA reads as TGTGCCAGCAGCGGAACAGGGTTGACTGAAGCTTTCTTT.